This TCR beta chain was identified during a study of shared clonotypes between healthy human individuals. Study-level results: Memory subsets had estimated richness that was generally smaller than that of naive subsets.

The CDR3 totals 14 residues. Germline loops: CDR1 SGHVS, CDR2 FQNEAQ. V dropped 0 bases and J dropped 5 bases, with 8 bases sitting between them. TCRdb keeps only in-frame clones here, not all; method: immunoSEQ multiplex PCR. The table includes about a million clones, 70% to 80% detected once. About this clone: The antigen remains undetermined.

V usage is TRBV7-8 and J usage is TRBJ1-5, with D unresolved. This receptor was obtained from a man aged 18 to 35 in good health. Some clones in this sample may be carry-over from other donors' samples. The sequenced sample was memory CD4+ T cells from PBMCs. Described subset: CD45RA-negative fraction. The CDR3 region has the DNA TGTGCCAGCAGCTTAGCGGTGGAGGATCAGCCCCAGCATTTT. This encodes CASSLAVEDQPQHF.